This entry concerns a single TCR beta chain. Antigen: not known. The protocol was immunoSEQ multiplex PCR, while the TCRdb copy is restricted to in-frame clones and leaves out a portion. This table holds 71,000 or so clones, roughly 94% found once. The data stem from a study of cytomegalovirus exposure and HLA in healthy donors. Regarding the study as a whole: Despite most TCR sequences being rare, some public TCRs occurred in many donors. Under in vitro conditions, a few CMV-associated chains were confirmed as specific for CMV antigens. According to reports, the classifier identified cytomegalovirus status with high specificity and sensitivity. Cytomegalovirus association was assigned to 150 to 200 TCR beta chains.

The sample consisted of PBMCs. The source of this sequence is a man aged 18 to 29 in good health and CMV-seropositive.

The CDR3 DNA follows: TGTGCCAGCAGCCAAGCCGGGACAGGTGTCTATGGCTACACCTTC. Protein sequence: CASSQAGTGVYGYTF. This sequence joins TRBV14 and TRBJ1-2; TRBD1 matches at 8 bases. Germline loops: CDR1 SGHDN, CDR2 FVKESK. V shed 1 base, J shed 4 bases, and the junction held 5 bases outside the gene matches. The CDR3 totals 15 residues.